These 3 T cell receptor beta chains were sequenced from one sample in a study of shared clonotypes between healthy human individuals. The repertoire was sequenced with immunoSEQ multiplex PCR; TCRdb's copy has only in-frame clones and lacks some. The profile covers 850,000 to 1,200,000 clones, with around 74% appearing a single time and about 1.5% taken by the ten largest. Sequencing was carried out using memory CD4+ T cells sorted from blood. Subset noted: CD45RA-negative fraction. These receptors were taken from a man aged 18 to 30 in good health.

The chain recombines TRBV23-1 with TRBJ2-1; possible D gene TRBD2, 6 bases. TRBV23-1 is given ORF status, its function remaining uncertain. Trimming took off 8 bases at V and 9 bases at J, with 23 bases between the two ends. The CDR3 covers 15 residues. As DNA, the CDR3 is TGCGCCAGCCCTCGGCAGGGAGGTTTCGGGGGTGAGCAGTTCTTC. Translating it yields CASPRQGGFGGEQFF.

The chain combines TRBV11-2 with TRBJ2-5; D is perhaps TRBD2 (5 bases). The DNA matches TRBJ2-7 better at its end, which makes the J call doubtful. Germline V lookup: CDR1 SGHAT, CDR2 FQNNGV. The CDR3 contains 14 residues. The CDR3 sequence: CASSLGRDVYEQYF. In nucleotides, the CDR3 is TGTGCCAGCAGCTTAGGACGGGATGTTTACGAGCAGTACTTC.

The chain couples TRBV9 to TRBJ2-5, with D perhaps TRBD2 (6 bases). The CDR3 is 18 residues long. V was trimmed by 0 bases and J by 2 bases, leaving 20 bases between them. Looked up from germline, CDR1 is SGDLS and CDR2 is YYNGEE. As DNA, the CDR3 is TGTGCCAGCAGCGTAGTCGGGCTACACTTAGCGGAACAAGAGACCCAGTACTTC. It encodes CASSVVGLHLAEQETQYF.